This entry lists 5 T cell receptor beta chains sequenced from one sample in a study of blood T cell repertoires in COVID-19. TCRdb's table, derived via immunoSEQ multiplex PCR, lists solely in-frame clones and lacks some. Here the sample spans about 16,000 clones, more than 70% being singletons. The specimen sequenced was peripheral blood. These TCRs come from a human donor in a cohort sampled during active COVID-19.

This sequence joins TRBV3-1 (or the pseudogene TRBV3-2) and TRBJ2-7, with 7 bases that match TRBD2. This CDR3 has 12 residues. V shed 0 bases, J shed 8 bases, and the junction held 1 base outside the gene matches. Germline V gene data show CDR1 as LGHDT and CDR2 as YNNKEL (reference sequence). CDR3 in amino acids: CASSQEGLKQYF. The CDR3 DNA is TGTGCCAGCAGCCAAGAGGGACTAAAGCAGTACTTC.

This chain joins TRBV28 and TRBJ2-7, with 12 positions matching TRBD2. The trim removed 4 bases at V and 4 bases at J, leaving 11 bases unmatched. CDR1 is MDHEN, CDR2 SYDVKM, per germline. This CDR3 spans 17 amino acids. This CDR3 reads CASSSWTSGTNGYEQYF. The CDR3 DNA reads as TGTGCCAGCAGTTCCTGGACTAGCGGGACCAATGGATACGAGCAGTACTTC.

Here the CDR3 reads CASRPNSGGNEKLFF. The CDR3, as DNA: TGCGCCAGCAGACCCAATTCGGGGGGTAATGAAAAACTGTTTTTT. This chain links TRBV5-1 with TRBJ1-4; a weak D match, TRBD1 (5 bases). V was pared by 5 bases and J by 4 bases, with 15 bases between. This CDR3 is 15 amino acids long. The germline gives CDR1 SGHRS, CDR2 YFSETQ.

The V and J genes are TRBV24-1 and TRBJ1-1; D not resolved. This CDR3 region has 13 residues. Trimming pared 1 base from V and 2 bases from J, leaving 4 bases between. Germline V lookup: CDR1 KGHDR, CDR2 SFDVKD. CDR3 sequence reads: CATSDFKNTEAFF. CDR3 coding DNA: TGTGCCACCAGTGATTTCAAAAACACTGAAGCTTTCTTT.

This chain links TRBV7-3 with TRBJ2-2; TRBD2 might be the D (6 bases). The germline V and J ends were trimmed by 2 bases and 2 bases, with 6 bases remaining between them. The V gene's germline CDR1 is SGHTA and CDR2 FQGTGA. There are 14 residues in the CDR3. CDR3 in amino acids: CASSLGLNTGELFF. The DNA for the CDR3 is TGTGCCAGCAGCTTAGGACTAAACACCGGGGAGCTGTTTTTT. Full variable domain (outside the CDR3, taken from reference TRBV7-3 and TRBJ2-2): GAGVSQTPSNKVTEKGKYVELRCDPISGHTALYWYRQSLGQGPEFLIYFQGTGAADDSGLPNDRFFAVRPEGSVSTLKIQRTERGDSAVYLCASSLGLNTGELFFGEGSRLTVL.